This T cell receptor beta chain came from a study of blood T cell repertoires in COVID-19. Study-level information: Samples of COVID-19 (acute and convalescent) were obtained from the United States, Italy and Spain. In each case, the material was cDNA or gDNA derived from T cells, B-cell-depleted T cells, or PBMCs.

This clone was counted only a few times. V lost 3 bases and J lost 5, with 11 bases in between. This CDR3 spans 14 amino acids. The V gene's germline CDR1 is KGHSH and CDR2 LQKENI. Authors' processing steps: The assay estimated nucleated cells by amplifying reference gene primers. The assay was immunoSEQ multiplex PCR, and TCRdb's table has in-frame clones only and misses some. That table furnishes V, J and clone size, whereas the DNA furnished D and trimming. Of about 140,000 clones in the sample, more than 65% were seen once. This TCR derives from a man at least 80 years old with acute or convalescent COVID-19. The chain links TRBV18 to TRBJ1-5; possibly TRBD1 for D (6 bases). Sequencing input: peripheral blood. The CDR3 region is CASSPAGADQPQHF. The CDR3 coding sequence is TGTGCCAGCTCACCCGCAGGGGCGGATCAGCCCCAGCATTTT.